This T cell receptor (beta chain) was recorded in a study of cytomegalovirus exposure and HLA in healthy donors. Study-wide results and limits: Owing to their indistinguishability, certain V segments, notably TRBV6-2 and TRBV6-3, were excluded. When a later analysis was performed, an Asian-associated ancestry cluster reportedly had fewer N-insertions than the approximately 680-donor mean. Sequencing depth roughly uniform across donors was assumed in presence/absence analyses. Cytomegalovirus status was reportedly diagnosed by the classifier with high specificity and sensitivity.

Regarding this clone: Its matching antigen is unknown.

PCR involved 60 Vbeta and 13 Jbeta primers. Some clones are missing from TCRdb's copy, which holds only in-frame ones; the method was immunoSEQ multiplex PCR. Recorded for this sample: about 59,000 clones. The CDR3 contains 15 residues. The V gene's germline CDR1 is SGHTA and CDR2 FQGNSA. V gave up 2 bases and J gave up 2 bases, with 13 bases separating them. The rearrangement joins TRBV7-2 to TRBJ2-7, with D tentatively TRBD1 (5 bases). The TCR originated in a man aged 25-40 years in good health and CMV-seropositive. Sequenced sample: PBMCs. The CDR3 sequence: CASSLLSGAAYEQYF. CDR3 nucleotides: TGTGCCAGCAGCTTACTTTCTGGGGCAGCCTACGAGCAGTACTTC.